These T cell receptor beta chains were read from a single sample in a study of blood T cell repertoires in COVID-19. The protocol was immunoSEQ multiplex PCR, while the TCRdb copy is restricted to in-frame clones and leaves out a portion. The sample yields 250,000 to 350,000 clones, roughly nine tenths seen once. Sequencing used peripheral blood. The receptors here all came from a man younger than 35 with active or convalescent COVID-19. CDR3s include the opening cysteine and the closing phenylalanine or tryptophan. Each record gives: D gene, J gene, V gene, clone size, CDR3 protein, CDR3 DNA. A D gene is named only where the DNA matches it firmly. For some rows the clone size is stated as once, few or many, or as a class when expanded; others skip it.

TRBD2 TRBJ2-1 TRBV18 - CASSQSGGNEQFF TGTGCCAGCTCACAGAGCGGGGGCAATGAGCAGTTCTTC
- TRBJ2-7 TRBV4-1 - CASSQVGRGRNEQYF TGCGCCAGCAGCCAAGTGGGTCGGGGTAGGAACGAGCAGTACTTC
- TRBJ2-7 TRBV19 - CASSTNQDEQYF TGTGCCAGTAGTACCAATCAGGACGAGCAGTACTTC
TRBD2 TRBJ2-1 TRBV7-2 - CASSLVGGGFNEQFF TGTGCCAGCAGCTTAGTCGGCGGGGGGTTTAATGAGCAGTTCTTC
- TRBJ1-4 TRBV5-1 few CASSRGSPNEKLFF TGCGCCAGCAGTCGGGGGAGCCCTAATGAAAAACTGTTTTTT
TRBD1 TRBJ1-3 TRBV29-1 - CSVLTGKGNTIYF TGCAGCGTTTTGACAGGGAAGGGAAACACCATATATTTT
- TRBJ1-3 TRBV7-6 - CASSLAAVDSGNTIYF TGTGCCAGCAGCTTAGCGGCGGTAGACTCTGGAAACACCATATATTTT
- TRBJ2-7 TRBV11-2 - CASSALRDGGYEQYF TGTGCCAGCAGCGCATTACGGGACGGGGGCTACGAGCAGTACTTC
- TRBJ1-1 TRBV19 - CASRIEGARSVGTEAFF TGTGCCAGTAGAATTGAAGGGGCTAGGTCGGTGGGCACTGAAGCTTTCTTT
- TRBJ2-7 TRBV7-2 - CASSSVSSYEQYF TGTGCCAGCAGCTCGGTAAGCTCCTACGAGCAGTACTTC
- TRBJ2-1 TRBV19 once CASSIRSNEQFF TGTGCCAGTAGTATTAGGAGTAATGAGCAGTTCTTC